Presented here are 10 T cell receptor beta chains from one specimen sequenced in a study of T cell changes during pregnancy in multiple sclerosis. Data came from immunoSEQ multiplex PCR; TCRdb stores just in-frame clones and leaves some out. The sample has tens of thousands of clones; over 65% are singletons. The sequenced sample was CD8+ T cells from peripheral blood mononuclear cells, obtained before pregnancy. These receptors were collected from a female donor with multiple sclerosis, enrolled in a pregnancy study.

The chain has TRBV30 and TRBJ2-7, with D perhaps matching TRBD1 (5 bases). Deletions cut 1 base from V and 2 bases from J, with 9 bases between. There are 13 residues in the CDR3. Germline V lookup: CDR1 GTSNPN, CDR2 SVGIG (reference sequence). CDR3 DNA sequence: TGTGCCTGGAGTGACGCGACAGCCTACGAGCAGTACTTC. Translated: CAWSDATAYEQYF.

The V call is TRBV4-1, the J call TRBJ2-1; 9 bases agree with TRBD2. The CDR3 spans 18 residues. V shed 0 bases and J 7 bases; nucleotides not matched to a gene: 13. The germline V gene has CDR1 MGHRA and CDR2 YSYEKL. CDR3 sequence reads: CASSQDAGGLALWNEQFF. CDR3 bases: TGCGCCAGCAGCCAAGACGCTGGGGGACTAGCTTTGTGGAATGAGCAGTTCTTC.

The rearrangement links TRBV7-8 to TRBJ2-3; no clear D gene. Trimming took off 1 base at V and 5 bases at J, with 4 bases between the two ends. The germline CDR1 and CDR2 sequences are SGHVS and FQNEAQ. The CDR3 is made up of 12 amino acids. In DNA form, the CDR3 reads TGTGCCAGCAGCTTAGACGGAGATACGCAGTATTTT. Its protein product is CASSLDGDTQYF.

This clone appeared once. The chain recombines TRBV19 with TRBJ2-7; 7 bases match TRBD1. The CDR3 is 16 residues long. CDR1 is LNHDA, CDR2 SQIVND, per germline (reference sequence). Trimming cost V 3 bases and J 2 bases; bases outside gene matches: 10. DNA for the CDR3: TGTGCCAGTAGTATCCGGGACAGTCATATAACCTACGAGCAGTACTTC. It yields the protein CASSIRDSHITYEQYF.

V is TRBV29-1 and J is TRBJ2-1; the D gene is possibly TRBD2 (6 bases). The CDR3 has 14 amino acids. Germline V gene lookup returns CDR1 SQVTM and CDR2 ANQGSEA. The ends were cut back, 5 bases at V and 8 bases at J, with 19 bases in the middle. The CDR3 is CSVKRAPVWYEQFF. CDR3 sequence (DNA): TGCAGCGTTAAGCGGGCCCCTGTGTGGTATGAGCAGTTCTTC.

To note about this clone: Other nucleotide sequences from this sample produce the same CDR3. The chain combines TRBV30 with TRBJ1-1, with D possibly matching TRBD1 (5 bases). This CDR3 contains 11 residues. CDR1 and CDR2 from the germline V gene are GTSNPN and SVGIG (reference sequence). V was clipped by 4 bases and J by 5 bases, with 8 bases between them. The CDR3 here is CAWTRGTEAFF. DNA of the CDR3: TGTGCCTGGACAAGGGGTACTGAAGCTTTCTTT.

This clone was counted a single time. The chain carries TRBV10-1 and TRBJ2-2, with D perhaps TRBD1 (5 bases). This CDR3 region has 14 residues. CDR1 and CDR2 (germline): WNHNN, SYGVQD (reference sequence). Trimming cost V 6 bases and J 2 bases, with 10 bases left between them. The CDR3 DNA follows: TGCGCCAGCAGGGAAGACAGAAACACCGGGGAGCTGTTTTTT. Translation gives CASREDRNTGELFF.

This chain joins TRBV6-1 and TRBJ2-1, with D perhaps matching TRBD2 (5 bases). The germline V gene encodes CDR1 MNHNS and CDR2 SASEGT. With 2 bases removed from V and 7 bases from J, the gap between germline ends came to 9 bases. The CDR3 is 13 amino acids. CDR3 in DNA: TGTGCCAGCAGTGAACTAGCTTTGAATGAGCAGTTCTTC. This sequence encodes CASSELALNEQFF.

Details on this clone: Other DNA sequences in this specimen translate into the identical CDR3. This rearrangement joins TRBV6-5 to TRBJ2-2; 8 bases are a match to TRBD1. CDR1 and CDR2 (germline): MNHEY, SVGAGI. J was trimmed by 8 bases and V by 0 bases; bases with no gene match: 2. The CDR3 runs 14 residues. DNA of the CDR3: TGTGCCAGCAGTTACTCCCAGGGGGCTGGGGAGCTGTTTTTT. Translated: CASSYSQGAGELFF.

The rearrangement joins TRBV6-4 to TRBJ1-1; D might be TRBD1 (6 bases). CDR3 length: 15 amino acids. Trimming removed 9 bases at V and 0 bases at J, with 17 bases between. CDR1 is MRHNA, CDR2 SNTAGT, per germline. The chain's CDR3 is CARGAGSRMNTEAFF. The CDR3 DNA follows: TGTGCCAGGGGGGCAGGTTCCCGAATGAACACTGAAGCTTTCTTT.